Following are 15 T cell receptor beta chains from one sample sequenced in a study of T-cell reconstitution after alpha-beta-depleted transplantation in children. The TCRbeta library was prepared with unique molecular identifiers. TCRdb redid the calling of the PCR reads with MiXCR, one entry per CDR3 protein. The sample lists a few hundred thousand distinct CDR3 sequences, around 20% occurring once. Sample: PBMCs, mostly from graft donor cells, taken 180 days after TCRalphabeta/CD19-depleted stem cell transplant. The receptors originated from a male patient under 18 who had a stem cell transplant for acute lymphoblastic leukemia, so the T cells may come from the graft donor.

The chain recombines TRBV25-1 with TRBJ1-1; 10 bases line up with TRBD1. CDR1 and CDR2 from the germline V gene are MGHDK and SYGVNS. The CDR3 loop spans 13 amino acids. V trimming: 3 bases; J trimming: 7 bases; junction bases outside the gene matches: 2. The CDR3 spells CASSDRDRGEAFF. CDR3 bases: TGTGCCAGCAGTGATAGGGACAGGGGTGAAGCTTTCTTT.

The rearrangement uses TRBV4-1 and TRBJ2-1; TRBD2 matches at 9 bases. The CDR3 consists of 17 residues. With 3 bases clipped from V and 1 base from J, the junction kept 7 bases outside the gene matches. The germline CDR1 and CDR2 sequences are MGHRA and YSYEKL. The CDR3 reads CASSHILAGLSYNEQFF. CDR3 sequence (DNA): TGCGCCAGCAGCCATATACTAGCGGGCCTGTCCTACAATGAGCAGTTCTTC.

The chain recombines TRBV6-5 with TRBJ2-1; perhaps TRBD1 as D (5 bases). Germline-derived CDR1 and CDR2 are MNHEY and SVGAGI. Trimming took off 1 base at V and 2 bases at J, with 9 bases between the two ends. The CDR3 consists of 15 residues. The CDR3 region has the DNA TGTGCCAGCAGTTACTTTGAAGGGGCCTACAATGAGCAGTTCTTC. It specifies CASSYFEGAYNEQFF.

The CDR3 region is CASSFRRQGFYNEQFF. The DNA for the CDR3 is TGTGCCAGCAGCTTCCGTCGGCAGGGGTTCTACAATGAGCAGTTCTTC. V gene TRBV7-8 combines with J gene TRBJ2-1, with a weak D call TRBD1 (6 bases). The CDR3 is 16 amino acids. The ends were cut back, 3 bases at V and 3 bases at J, with 15 bases in the middle. Germline CDR1 is SGHVS and CDR2 is FQNEAQ.

The chain couples TRBV5-1 to TRBJ1-3, with 9 bases matching TRBD1. Per germline, CDR1 SGHRS and CDR2 YFSETQ. The CDR3 spans 18 residues. The trim removed 4 bases at V and 0 bases at J, leaving 11 bases unmatched. The CDR3 DNA is TGCGCCAGCAGCCCCGGACAGGGGCCCTTCAACTCTGGAAACACCATATATTTT. It codes for CASSPGQGPFNSGNTIYF.

V and J are TRBV20-1 and TRBJ2-1, with 8 positions matching TRBD2. The V segment lost 6 bases and the J segment 0 bases; nucleotides outside the gene matches: 19. The CDR3 covers 19 residues. Germline V gene sequence: CDR1 DFQATT, CDR2 SNEGSKA (reference sequence). CDR3 in DNA: TGCAGTGCGACCGTTAACGGGAGGGCCCCCCGGGGCTCCTACAATGAGCAGTTCTTC. Translated, it gives CSATVNGRAPRGSYNEQFF.

This sequence joins TRBV12-3 or TRBV12-4 and TRBJ1-6, with D unclear. With 5 bases removed from V and 10 bases from J, the gap between germline ends came to 21 bases. The CDR3 spans 16 residues. As DNA, the CDR3 is TGTGCCAGCAGTCCTGGACCCTTGGAGGGCAGCTCACCCCTCCACTTT. Protein: CASSPGPLEGSSPLHF.

This clonotype turned up a few times. This chain joins TRBV20-1 and TRBJ1-3; D remains ambiguous. Trimming left V 6 bases short and J 2 bases short, with 11 bases between. From germline, CDR1 is DFQATT and CDR2 SNEGSKA (reference sequence). The CDR3 runs 13 residues. CDR3 bases: TGCAGTGCCACATTACCCCCTGGAAACACCATATATTTT. Translated, it gives CSATLPPGNTIYF.

This clonotype was counted a few times. The chain couples TRBV19 to TRBJ2-3; D is undetermined. The CDR3 totals 14 residues. CDR1 LNHDA and CDR2 SQIVND come from the germline V gene (reference sequence). The V gene lost 6 bases and the J gene lost 0 bases, with 10 bases spanning the gap. The CDR3 protein is CASRLKPSTDTQYF. The CDR3 coding sequence is TGTGCCAGTAGACTGAAGCCTAGCACAGATACGCAGTATTTT.

This clonotype came up a few times. The gene calls are TRBV6-6 and TRBJ2-3; 13 bases map to TRBD2. CDR1 is MNHNY, CDR2 SVGAGI, per germline (reference sequence). V was clipped by 11 bases and J by 4 bases; unmatched bases: 3. The CDR3 loop spans 13 amino acids. CDR3 sequence: CASTSGRSDTQYF. In DNA, the CDR3 is TGTGCCTCGACTAGCGGGAGGTCAGATACGCAGTATTTT.

V is TRBV7-3 and J is TRBJ2-3, with D hard to call. The CDR3 is 15 amino acids. Trimming removed 5 bases from V and 1 base from J, with 13 bases in between. From germline, CDR1 is SGHTA and CDR2 FQGTGA. This CDR3 is CASSPTASGTDTQYF. CDR3 bases: TGTGCCAGCAGCCCCACGGCGTCAGGCACAGATACGCAGTATTTT.

The V and J genes are TRBV19 and TRBJ2-1; perhaps TRBD1 as D (5 bases). Germline CDR1 and CDR2: LNHDA and SQIVND (reference sequence). V was cut by 4 bases and J by 13 bases, with 14 bases left in between. CDR3 length: 12 residues. In DNA, the CDR3 is TGTGCCAGTAGTAGGATAGGGGAAGGACAGTTCTTC. Amino acid sequence: CASSRIGEGQFF. Drawing the rest from reference TRBV19 and TRBJ2-1, the complete variable domain is DGGITQSPKYLFRKEGQNVTLSCEQNLNHDAMYWYRQDPGQGLRLIYYSQIVNDFQKGDIAEGYSVSREKKESFPLTVTSAQKNPTAFYLCASSRIGEGQFFGPGTRLTVL.

In its sample, this clonotype was seen a few times. The V call is TRBV18, the J call TRBJ1-1; D not certain. CDR1 and CDR2 from the germline V gene are KGHSH and LQKENI. V lost 2 bases and J lost 1, with 8 bases in between. This CDR3 spans 14 amino acids. The chain's CDR3 is CASSPIPENTEAFF. The CDR3 coding sequence is TGTGCCAGCTCACCAATTCCAGAGAACACTGAAGCTTTCTTT.

This chain links TRBV5-1 with TRBJ1-4, with a weak D call TRBD1 (5 bases). V was trimmed by 3 bases and J by 7 bases, leaving 22 bases between them. The CDR3 contains 17 residues. Germline V CDR1 and CDR2: SGHRS, YFSETQ. This CDR3 is CASSYNSVGTLGEKLFF. The DNA for the CDR3 is TGCGCCAGCAGCTACAATAGCGTCGGGACTCTTGGTGAAAAACTGTTTTTT.

The chain carries TRBV27 and TRBJ2-2; D unresolved. The CDR3 spans 14 residues. Trimming took off 7 bases at V and 4 bases at J, with 13 bases between the two ends. CDR1 is MNHEY and CDR2 is SMNVEV in the germline V gene (reference sequence). The CDR3 spells CASTTGQVTGELFF. The CDR3 DNA is TGTGCCAGCACCACCGGGCAGGTCACCGGGGAGCTGTTTTTT.